The TCR beta chain described here comes from a study of type 1 and type 2 diabetes patients. This clonotype was seen many times. Trimming took 0 bases from V and 7 from J, leaving 10 bases between them. Germline CDR1 is DFQATT and CDR2 is SNEGSKA (reference sequence). The CDR3 totals 12 residues. PCR was run on genomic DNA. Amplification of the beta chain CDR3 used 30 forward and 13 reverse multiplex primers. TCRdb re-analysed the multiplex PCR reads in MiXCR, keeping a single row per CDR3 protein. Of around 300,000 distinct CDR3 sequences listed, 47% are singletons. This clonotype was sampled from a man between 18 and 29 years old with type 2 diabetes. Sequencing used peripheral blood mononuclear cells (PBMCs). The genes are TRBV20-1 and TRBJ2-7, with D hard to call. The CDR3 nucleotides read TGCAGTGCTAGAGACCGGAGTAGGGAGCAGTACTTC. Protein product: CSARDRSREQYF.